This T cell receptor beta chain was captured in a study of blood T cell repertoires in COVID-19. This CDR3 comprises 17 residues. The V segment lost 7 bases and the J segment 3 bases; nucleotides outside the gene matches: 13. Germline V lookup: CDR1 SGHNT, CDR2 YENEEA. Profiling relied on immunoSEQ multiplex PCR, and the TCRdb table lists in-frame clones only, not all of them. The data contain some 490,000 clones, around nine tenths of them singletons. The sequence was collected from a woman aged 55-69 years who had recovered from COVID-19. The sample was PBMCs or T cells enriched from blood (not recorded which). The V gene is TRBV11-3, the J gene TRBJ2-1; TRBD2 matches at 9 bases. CDR3: CASTTRGRGGVYNEQFF. DNA of the CDR3: TGTGCCAGCACCACCCGGGGGCGGGGGGGTGTCTACAATGAGCAGTTCTTC.